These 3 T cell receptor beta chains share one sample of origin, sequenced in a study of shared clonotypes between healthy human individuals (TCRdb year 2020). Library preparation used the immunoSEQ multiplex PCR assay. The immuneACCESS repertoire file appears here via TCRdb, limited to in-frame rearrangements. These files lack a portion of the clones; in checked studies, under half of the deficit traces to unresolved V genes, and the cause of the others is not known. This sample lists roughly 500,000 clones; roughly 95% were detected once. The top ten clonotypes cover 0.05% to 0.08% of the sample. Sequences were obtained from naive CD4+ T cells sorted from blood. Reading the label with the study, this specimen's cell subset or site is: CD45RA+ positively selected. These TCRs come from a woman in her 30s in good health.

The chain joins TRBV5-1 to TRBJ1-1; D unresolved. V gave up 5 bases and J gave up 3 bases, with 11 bases separating them. The CDR3 is 13 residues long. In germline, CDR1 is SGHRS, CDR2 YFSETQ. CDR3 residues: CASRQHLDTEAFF. In DNA form, the CDR3 reads TGCGCCAGCAGACAGCATTTGGACACTGAAGCTTTCTTT.

The chain couples TRBV7-8 to TRBJ2-7; 11 nucleotides line up with TRBD1. Germline CDR1 SGHVS, CDR2 FQNEAQ. CDR3 length: 14 residues. The trim removed 6 bases at V and 12 bases at J, leaving 13 bases unmatched. CDR3 protein: CASSRNRTGGRWYF. The CDR3 DNA reads TGTGCCAGCAGTCGAAACCGGACAGGGGGCAGGTGGTACTTC.

The chain combines TRBV15 with TRBJ1-3, with a possible D match to TRBD1 (5 bases). Germline assignment: CDR1 LNHNV and CDR2 YYDKDF (reference sequence). CDR3 size: 15 residues. Trimming cost V 0 bases and J 4 bases, with 10 bases left between them. The CDR3 spells CATSRDRGVGNTIYF. CDR3 in DNA: TGTGCCACCAGCAGAGACAGAGGGGTCGGAAACACCATATATTTT.